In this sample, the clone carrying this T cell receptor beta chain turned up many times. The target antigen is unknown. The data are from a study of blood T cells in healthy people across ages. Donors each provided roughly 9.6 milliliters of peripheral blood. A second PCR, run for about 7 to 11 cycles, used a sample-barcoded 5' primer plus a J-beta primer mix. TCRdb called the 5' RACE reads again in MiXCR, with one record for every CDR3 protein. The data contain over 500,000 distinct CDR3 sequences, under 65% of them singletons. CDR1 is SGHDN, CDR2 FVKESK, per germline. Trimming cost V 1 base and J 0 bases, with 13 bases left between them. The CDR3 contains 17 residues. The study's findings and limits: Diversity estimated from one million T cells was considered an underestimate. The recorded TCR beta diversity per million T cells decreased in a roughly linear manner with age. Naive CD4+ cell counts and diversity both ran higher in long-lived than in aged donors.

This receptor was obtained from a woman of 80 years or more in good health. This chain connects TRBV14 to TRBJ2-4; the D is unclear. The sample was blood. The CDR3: CASSQAAESLAKNIQYF. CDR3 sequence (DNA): TGTGCCAGCAGCCAAGCAGCCGAATCGCTAGCCAAAAACATTCAGTACTTC. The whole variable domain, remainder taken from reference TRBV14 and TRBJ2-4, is EAGVTQFPSHSVIEKGQTVTLRCDPISGHDNLYWYRRVMGKEIKFLLHFVKESKQDESGMPNNRFLAERTGGTYSTLKVQPAELEDSGVYFCASSQAAESLAKNIQYFGAGTRLSVL.